Below are 5 T cell receptor beta chains sequenced from a single sample in a study of spatial heterogeneity in lung cancer. The time point is: sample taken at primary tumor resection. No cell sorting; template was whole RNA from tumor, lung tissue or PBMC. TCRdb reprocessed the 5' RACE reads with MiXCR, giving one entry per CDR3 protein. Seen here are about 39,000 distinct CDR3 sequences, less than 6% observed once, and the top ten hold 9.5% to 13%. This sample comprised PBMCs, obtained at surgery. The receptor set was obtained from a male donor with early-stage non-small cell lung cancer.

This clonotype was picked up many times. The V call is TRBV6-5, the J call TRBJ1-1; possible D gene TRBD1, 5 bases. The CDR3 sequence is 16 residues long. The germline V gene has CDR1 MNHEY and CDR2 SVGAGI. V was pared by 0 bases and J by 1 base, with 12 bases between. The CDR3 protein is CASSYSSQGWNTEAFF. The CDR3 DNA is TGTGCCAGCAGTTACTCGAGTCAGGGTTGGAACACTGAAGCTTTCTTT.

This clonotype was counted ten times or more. This chain uses TRBV20-1 with TRBJ1-4; the D is unclear. The CDR3 has 16 residues. Germline V lookup: CDR1 DFQATT, CDR2 SNEGSKA (reference sequence). The ends were cut back, 0 bases at V and 0 bases at J, with 11 bases in the middle. CDR3 nucleotide sequence: TGCAGTGCTAGAGATGTGACACAATCAACTAATGAAAAACTGTTTTTT. This encodes CSARDVTQSTNEKLFF.

This clonotype has at least ten counts. This chain uses TRBV12-3 or TRBV12-4 with TRBJ1-1, with a possible D match to TRBD1 (5 bases). This CDR3 is built from 12 residues. Trimming took off 3 bases at V and 7 bases at J, with 9 bases between the two ends. The CDR3 coding sequence is TGTGCCAGCAGTTTTGGGGGAATTGAAGCTTTCTTT. It is translated as CASSFGGIEAFF.

This clonotype was picked up many times. The rearrangement links TRBV24-1 to TRBJ2-3, with 7 bases aligning to TRBD1. Germline V gene lookup returns CDR1 KGHDR and CDR2 SFDVKD. The CDR3 is 16 residues long. J gave up 7 bases and V 3 bases, and 12 bases lay outside the gene matches. As DNA, the CDR3 is TGTGCCACCAGTGATCCCAGACAGGGCCGCTCAAATACGCAGTATTTT. Translating gives CATSDPRQGRSNTQYF.

This clonotype has more than one count but fewer than ten. This chain connects TRBV3-1 to TRBJ1-1, with 10 bases aligning to TRBD1. The CDR3 contains 14 residues. The V gene's germline CDR1 is LGHDT and CDR2 YNNKEL (reference sequence). Germline trimming cut 6 bases from V and 4 bases from J; bases unmatched to any gene: 5. The CDR3 protein is CASRLRTGGTEAFF. In DNA, the CDR3 is TGTGCCAGCAGACTCCGGACAGGGGGCACTGAAGCTTTCTTT.